A single sample is the source of the 23 T cell receptor beta chains below, sequenced in a study of T cell clonality in common variable immunodeficiency. Using immunoSEQ multiplex PCR, the repertoire was profiled, and TCRdb retains in-frame clones only, with some absent. Observed in the sample are roughly 40,000 clones, none of them singletons. Sequences were obtained from peripheral blood mononuclear cells. The receptors were sampled from a person aged 18-69 years in good health.

This clone was seen a handful of times. Sequencing ends 3 residues short of the CDR3 end; the germline J gene provides the rest. This rearrangement joins TRBV11-2 to TRBJ1-2; no clear D. The V gene's germline CDR1 is SGHAT and CDR2 FQNNGV. Trimming shortened V by 2 bases and J by 6 bases, and 13 bases separated the two germline ends. The CDR3 is 14 residues long. The CDR3 loop is CASSLSSGQDGYTF. The covered CDR3 bases are TGTGCCAGCAGCTTATCGTCCGGTCAAGATGGC. The full variable domain, completed using reference TRBV11-2 and TRBJ1-2, is EAGVAQSPRYKIIEKRQSVAFWCNPISGHATLYWYQQILGQGPKLLIQFQNNGVVDDSQLPKDRFSAERLKGVDSTLKIQPAKLEDSAVYLCASSLSSGQDGYTFGSGTRLTVV.

This clone has a count of ten or more. The CDR3 goes on 3 residues after the read ends, and that part is filled in from the germline J gene. The chain couples TRBV11-2 to TRBJ2-1, with 12 bases fitting TRBD1. Germline trimming cut 1 base from V and 9 bases from J; bases unmatched to any gene: 4. This CDR3 is 15 amino acids long. Germline V gene data show CDR1 as SGHAT and CDR2 as FQNNGV. The CDR3 DNA, read in part, is TGTGCCAGCAGCTTAGTAGGGACAGGGGGCGGTGAG. Translation: CASSLVGTGGGE. The entire CDR3 sequence reads CASSLVGTGGGEQFF.

This clone was observed many times. Read sequence stops 3 residues before the CDR3 end, and the germline J gene provides the missing end. The V gene is TRBV12-3 or TRBV12-4, the J gene TRBJ2-5; the D is unclear. The CDR3 is made up of 13 amino acids. V lost 2 bases and J lost 5, with 9 bases in between. The part of the CDR3 DNA that was read is TGTGCCAGCAGTTTAAAGGGCAGGGAGACC. Translating gives CASSLKGRET. The entire CDR3 reads CASSLKGRETQYF.

This clone was counted ten times or more. The missing CDR3 end, 3 residues past where the read stops, is filled in from the germline J gene. This rearrangement joins TRBV5-4 to TRBJ1-6, with 9 bases lining up with TRBD1. V dropped 4 bases and J dropped 7; count of bases not matched to a gene: 6. In germline, CDR1 is SGHNT, CDR2 YYREEE (reference sequence). CDR3 length equals 15 residues. The CDR3 region is CASSIGTGRNSPLHF. Partial CDR3 DNA: TGTGCCAGCAGCATCGGGACAGGGCGGAATTCACCC.

This clone was counted many times. The read terminates 3 residues before the CDR3 end, so the remaining end is supplied by the germline J gene. The chain couples TRBV6-2 or TRBV6-3 to TRBJ1-4; TRBD1 might be the D (6 bases). CDR3 size: 14 residues. Per germline, CDR1 MNHEY and CDR2 SVGEGT. The CDR3 DNA, read in part, is TGTGCCAGCAGACCCGGGACACGAAGGTGGTTA. Amino acid sequence: CASRPGTRRWL. The entire CDR3 protein is CASRPGTRRWLLFF.

This clone was observed many times. Coverage ceases 3 residues before the CDR3 finishes, and the germline J gene fills in the end. The rearrangement uses TRBV7-9 and TRBJ2-7, with 11 bases that match TRBD2. CDR1 and CDR2 (germline): SEHNR, FQNEAQ (reference sequence). V lost 8 bases to trimming and J lost 4 bases; unmatched junction nucleotides: 4. The CDR3 runs to 13 residues. The CDR3 bases that were read are TGTGCCAGCGGAGGGACTAGCGGATACGAG. As protein: CASGGTSGYE. The CDR3 reads in full as CASGGTSGYEQYF.

This clone has at least ten counts. The observed sequence ends 3 residues before the CDR3 terminus, with the missing tail filled in from the germline J gene. The genes are TRBV10-3 and TRBJ2-5; 7 positions match TRBD2. The CDR3 extends over 13 amino acids. Trimming at V came to 10 bases and at J to 6 bases, leaving 11 bases not matched to a gene. The V gene's germline CDR1 is ENHRY and CDR2 SYGVKD. The CDR3 here is CATSSGTGQTQYF. CDR3 DNA, as far as it was read: TGTGCCACCTCCAGCGGGACCGGGCAGACC.

This clone appeared many times. The read stops 3 residues short of the end of the CDR3; the missing end is completed from the germline J gene. V is TRBV20-1 and J is TRBJ1-2; D uncertain. This CDR3 region has 14 residues. Germline CDR1 reads DFQATT; CDR2 reads SNEGSKA (reference sequence). Trimming shortened V by 0 bases and J by 3 bases, and 11 bases separated the two germline ends. The sequenced CDR3 bases are TGCAGTGCTAGAGATCCGCAAACGGACTATGGC. As protein: CSARDPQTDYG. The full CDR3 reads CSARDPQTDYGYTF.

This clone was recorded many times. The read terminates 3 residues ahead of where the CDR3 ends, so the germline J gene completes it. The J gene is TRBJ2-7, the V gene TRBV4-1; D possibly corresponds to TRBD1 (5 bases). Germline CDR1 MGHRA, CDR2 YSYEKL. The CDR3 is made up of 13 amino acids. V lost 1 base and J lost 3, with 7 bases in between. Here the CDR3 reads CASSQAQGYEQYF. Partial CDR3 DNA: TGCGCCAGCAGCCAAGCTCAGGGCTACGAG.

This clone has ten or more counts. The read stops 3 residues short of the end of the CDR3; the missing end is completed from the germline J gene. V is TRBV20-1 and J is TRBJ2-2; TRBD1 agrees at 9 bases. Germline values: CDR1 DFQATT, CDR2 SNEGSKA (reference sequence). V shed 5 bases and J 7 bases; nucleotides not matched to a gene: 5. The CDR3 sequence is 13 residues long. The covered CDR3 bases are TGCAGTGCTTCCACAGGGGGCGGCGGGGAG. Its translation: CSASTGGGGE. The entire CDR3 sequence reads CSASTGGGGELFF.

There are many counts of this clone. The CDR3 is cut off 3 residues early in the read; its end comes from the germline J gene. The chain couples TRBV18 to TRBJ2-1, with 12 bases lining up with TRBD2. Trimming cost V 3 bases and J 4 bases; bases outside gene matches: 4. Germline CDR1 and CDR2: KGHSH and LQKENI. The CDR3 contains 16 residues. The CDR3 spells CASSPKTSGRYNEQFF. Incomplete CDR3 DNA: TGTGCCAGCTCACCGAAGACTAGCGGGAGATACAATGAG.

Notes on this clone: Sequencing ends 3 residues short of the CDR3 end; the germline J gene provides the rest. The V and J genes are TRBV11-2 and TRBJ1-6; tentatively, D is TRBD1 (6 bases). Looked up from germline, CDR1 is SGHAT and CDR2 is FQNNGV. V was cut by 1 base and J by 7 bases, with 11 bases left in between. CDR3 length: 15 residues. CDR3 DNA (partial): TGTGCCAGCAGCTTAGGGGGGCACCTCAATTCACCC. This sequence encodes CASSLGGHLNSP. The full CDR3 sequence reads CASSLGGHLNSPLHF.

Many counts were recorded for this clone. The chain's CDR3 is CASSGLDYGYTF. Incomplete CDR3 DNA: TGTGCCAGCAGCGGACTGGACTATGGC. The chain uses TRBV2 and TRBJ1-2; D is undetermined. The read stops 3 residues short of the end of the CDR3; the missing end is completed from the germline J gene. The V end was cut by 6 bases, the J end by 3 bases, with 8 bases between. CDR1 SNHLY and CDR2 FYNNEI come from the germline V gene. This CDR3 has 12 amino acids.

This clone was recorded many times. Read sequence stops 3 residues before the CDR3 end, and the germline J gene provides the missing end. The sample has other DNA sequences that encode this CDR3 too. The chain couples TRBV9 to TRBJ2-3; D ambiguous. Trimming stripped 2 bases from V and 0 bases from J, with 7 bases between. CDR1 and CDR2 (germline): SGDLS, YYNGEE. The CDR3 sequence is 14 residues long. CDR3: CASSVVSSTDTQYF. Partial CDR3 DNA: TGTGCCAGCAGCGTTGTATCTAGCACAGATACG.

This clone occurred a few times. The read stops 3 residues short of the end of the CDR3; the missing end is completed from the germline J gene. The V gene is TRBV2, the J gene TRBJ1-6, with 8 positions matching TRBD1. CDR3 length equals 17 residues. V gave up 4 bases and J gave up 4 bases; unmatched junction bases: 9. CDR1 SNHLY and CDR2 FYNNEI come from the germline V gene. CDR3 sequence reads: CASSGLDRGSYNSPLHF. Partial CDR3 DNA: TGTGCCAGCAGTGGACTAGACAGGGGCTCATATAATTCACCC.

Ten or more counts support this clone. With the read ending 3 residues before the CDR3 end, the germline J gene is used to fill in that end. The chain uses TRBV2 and TRBJ2-2; 11 bases fit TRBD2. The V gene end was trimmed by 3 bases and the J gene end by 3 bases; junction bases not matched to a gene: 9. Germline CDR1 reads SNHLY; CDR2 reads FYNNEI. This CDR3 region has 18 residues. CDR3 sequence: CASSDILLAGDDTGELFF. Incomplete CDR3 DNA: TGTGCCAGCAGTGATATATTACTAGCGGGAGATGACACCGGGGAG. Supplemented by reference TRBV2 and TRBJ2-2, the full variable domain reads EPEVTQTPSHQVTQMGQEVILRCVPISNHLYFYWYRQILGQKVEFLVSFYNNEISEKSEIFDDQFSVERPDGSNFTLKIRSTKLEDSAMYFCASSDILLAGDDTGELFFGEGSRLTVL.

Only a few counts were recorded for this clone. The sequenced fragment ends 3 residues before the CDR3 boundary, so the rest is inferred from the germline J gene. The V gene is TRBV20-1, the J gene TRBJ2-5; 8 bases are shared with TRBD1. The CDR3 runs to 13 residues. The germline gives CDR1 DFQATT, CDR2 SNEGSKA (reference sequence). V lost 6 bases, J lost 4 bases, and 7 bases stayed unmatched. The CDR3 spells CSARTGWGETQYF. Partial CDR3 DNA: TGCAGTGCCCGGACAGGGTGGGGAGAGACC.

This clone was seen only a few times. With the read ending 3 residues before the CDR3 end, the germline J gene is used to fill in that end. V usage is TRBV6-4 and J usage is TRBJ2-1; TRBD2 aligns across 10 bases. V shed 0 bases, J shed 3 bases, and the junction held 2 bases outside the gene matches. This CDR3 has 16 residues. From germline, CDR1 is MRHNA and CDR2 SNTAGT. CDR3 DNA, as far as it was read: TGTGCCAGCAGTGACTCCGGGACTAGCGACTACAATGAG. It is translated as CASSDSGTSDYNE. The full CDR3 protein reads CASSDSGTSDYNEQFF.

This clone was seen many times. CDR3 region: CASSQENWSEKTEAFF. CDR3 DNA, as far as it was read: TGCGCCAGCAGCCAAGAGAACTGGTCCGAAAAAACTGAA. The chain carries TRBV4-1 and TRBJ1-1, with D hard to call. The read halts 3 residues ahead of the CDR3 end, with the missing end drawn from the germline J gene. The germline V gene encodes CDR1 MGHRA and CDR2 YSYEKL. V lost 0 bases and J 5 bases, leaving 16 bases between the germline ends. The CDR3 runs 16 residues.

At least ten counts were recorded for this clone. The sequenced fragment ends 3 residues before the CDR3 boundary, so the rest is inferred from the germline J gene. The chain combines TRBV5-4 with TRBJ1-2, with D possibly TRBD1 on 6 matching bases. There are 13 residues in the CDR3. Looked up from germline, CDR1 is SGHNT and CDR2 is YYREEE (reference sequence). CDR3 bases read: TGTGCCAGCAGCCCTGACAGGACGAAGGGC. This encodes CASSPDRTKG. The CDR3 reads in full as CASSPDRTKGYTF. The whole variable domain, remainder taken from reference TRBV5-4 and TRBJ1-2, is ETGVTQSPTHLIKTRGQQVTLRCSSQSGHNTVSWYQQALGQGPQFIFQYYREEENGRGNFPPRFSGLQFPNYSSELNVNALELDDSALYLCASSPDRTKGYTFGSGTRLTVV.

This clone was recorded many times. The CDR3 end is not reached by the read, which stops 3 residues before it; the germline J gene fills it in. The chain couples TRBV2 to TRBJ2-3; D is uncertain. Germline-derived CDR1 and CDR2 are SNHLY and FYNNEI. CDR3 length: 13 amino acids. V lost 2 bases and J lost 5, with 8 bases in between. This chain's CDR3 is CASSELNRDTQYF. The CDR3 bases that were read are TGTGCCAGCAGTGAACTCAATAGAGATACG.

This clone has only a few counts. The read gets to within 3 residues of the CDR3 end, and the germline J gene fills in the rest. The chain joins TRBV19 to TRBJ1-2; 11 bases fit TRBD1. CDR1 and CDR2 from the germline V gene are LNHDA and SQIVND (reference sequence). The CDR3 is made up of 16 amino acids. V lost 6 bases, J lost 4 bases, and 10 bases stayed unmatched. CDR3 protein: CASSRSGQGARYGYTF. CDR3 bases read: TGTGCCAGTAGCCGATCCGGACAGGGGGCGCGCTATGGC.

The table lists this clone with many counts. Coverage ceases 3 residues before the CDR3 finishes, and the germline J gene fills in the end. This chain uses TRBV20-1 with TRBJ2-3, with D unclear. The CDR3 loop spans 11 amino acids. Trimming took off 3 bases at V and 5 bases at J, with 6 bases between the two ends. The germline V gene has CDR1 DFQATT and CDR2 SNEGSKA (reference sequence). CDR3: CSASRRDTQYF. The covered CDR3 bases are TGCAGTGCTAGTAGAAGAGATACG.